In its sample, the clone carrying this TCR beta chain was seen many times. What it recognizes is unknown. This sample was included in a study of early T cells in non-severe SARS-CoV-2 infection. Overall study: Chains stayed unpaired after sequencing of bulk RNA from unsorted whole blood. The study, taken as a whole, reports: Private and CD4 specificities were missed by VDJdb matching, skewed to anti-spike CD8.

Individual cDNA molecules were tagged with unique molecular identifiers. MiXCR, run by TCRdb on the 5' RACE reads, gives a single entry per CDR3 protein. This sample has around 37,000 distinct CDR3 sequences; 8% to 10% occur once, and the top ten carry roughly 12%. V shed 5 bases and J 6 bases; nucleotides not matched to a gene: 12. Germline loops: CDR1 SGHTA, CDR2 FQGNSA. This CDR3 is 16 amino acids long. The clonotype was recovered from an adult who was a healthcare worker with PCR-confirmed SARS-CoV-2 infection or an uninfected control (not recorded which). Source material: whole blood. The V gene is TRBV7-2, the J gene TRBJ2-2; TRBD2 agrees at 7 bases. CDR3 nucleotide sequence: TGTGCCAGCAGCCCAATACTAGCCGGGGGGTCCGGGGAGCTGTTTTTT. This codes for CASSPILAGGSGELFF. Combining the CDR3 with reference TRBV7-2 and TRBJ2-2 gives the whole variable domain GAGVSQSPSNKVTEKGKDVELRCDPISGHTALYWYRQSLGQGLEFLIYFQGNSAPDKSGLPSDRFSAERTGGSVSTLTIQRTQQEDSAVYLCASSPILAGGSGELFFGEGSRLTVL.